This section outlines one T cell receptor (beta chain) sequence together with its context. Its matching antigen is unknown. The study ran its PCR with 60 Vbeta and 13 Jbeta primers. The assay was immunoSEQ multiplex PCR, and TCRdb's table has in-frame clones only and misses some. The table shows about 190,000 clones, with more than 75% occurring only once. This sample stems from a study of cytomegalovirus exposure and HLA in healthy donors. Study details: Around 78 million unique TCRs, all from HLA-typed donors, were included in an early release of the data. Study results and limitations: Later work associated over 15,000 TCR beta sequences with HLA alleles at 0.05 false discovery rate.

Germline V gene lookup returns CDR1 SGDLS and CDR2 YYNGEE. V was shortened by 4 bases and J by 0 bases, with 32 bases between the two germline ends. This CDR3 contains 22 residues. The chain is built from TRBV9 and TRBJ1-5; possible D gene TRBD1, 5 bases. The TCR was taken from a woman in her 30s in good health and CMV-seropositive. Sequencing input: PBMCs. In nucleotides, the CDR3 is TGTGCCAGCAGCACCCGTAGGTCGTCTCTTATCAGGGTTTTTTATAGCAATCAGCCCCAGCATTTT. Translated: CASSTRRSSLIRVFYSNQPQHF.